This passage covers 28 T cell receptor beta chains from one sample sequenced in a study of blood T cell repertoires in COVID-19 (dated by TCRdb to the early 2020s). The library was produced with the immunoSEQ multiplex PCR assay. TCRdb provides this immuneACCESS table in a form limited to in-frame rearrangements. Some clones are lacking; in checked studies, under half of them reflect an unresolved V gene, and why the rest are absent is not known. The sample has just under 150,000 clones on record, roughly 90% of them singletons. Less than 0.95% of the sample rests with the top ten. The sample consisted of peripheral blood. Every receptor here comes from a woman aged 45-65 years with acute or convalescent COVID-19.

The V and J genes are TRBV11-3 and TRBJ2-7, with 10 bases that match TRBD2. Germline V gene sequence: CDR1 SGHNT, CDR2 YENEEA. This CDR3 is built from 17 residues. Trimming removed 5 bases from V and 6 bases from J; junction bases left unmatched: 16. The CDR3 sequence: CASSPKPRASGSSEQYF. For the CDR3, the DNA is TGTGCCAGCAGCCCGAAACCCCGGGCTAGCGGGAGTAGCGAGCAGTACTTC. The entire variable domain, with the rest obtained from reference TRBV11-3 and TRBJ2-7, is as follows: EAGVVQSPRYKIIEKKQPVAFWCNPISGHNTLYWYLQNLGQGPELLIRYENEEAVDDSQLPKDRFSAERLKGVDSTLKIQPAELGDSAVYLCASSPKPRASGSSEQYFGPGTRLTVT.

This chain links TRBV3-1 (or the pseudogene TRBV3-2) with TRBJ2-7, with TRBD1 matching over 8 bases. Germline lookup yields CDR1 LGHDT and CDR2 YNNKEL (reference sequence). CDR3 length: 13 residues. Trimming at V came to 4 bases and at J to 1 base, leaving 0 bases not matched to a gene. Here the CDR3 reads CASSRDRSYEQYF. The CDR3 bases are TGTGCCAGCAGCCGGGACAGGTCCTACGAGCAGTACTTC.

V usage is TRBV7-3 and J usage is TRBJ1-6, with a possible D match to TRBD1 (5 bases). CDR1 is SGHTA, CDR2 FQGTGA, per germline. The CDR3 covers 16 residues. V lost 2 bases, J lost 4 bases, and 12 bases lay in between. CDR3 loop: CASSLGGASYNSPLHF. CDR3 nucleotide sequence: TGTGCCAGCAGCTTAGGTGGGGCATCTTATAATTCACCCCTCCACTTT.

CDR3 in DNA: TGCGCCAGCAGCTCGCGACAGGGTATGAACACTGAAGCTTTCTTT. It yields the protein CASSSRQGMNTEAFF. The chain links TRBV5-1 to TRBJ1-1; 7 bases are shared with TRBD1. Trimming removed 3 bases from V and 0 bases from J; junction bases left unmatched: 5. CDR1 and CDR2 from the germline V gene are SGHRS and YFSETQ. The CDR3 is made up of 15 amino acids.

This clone was counted once. The V call is TRBV7-6, the J call TRBJ2-7; 7 positions match TRBD2. With V trimmed by 2 bases and J by 2 bases, 3 bases remained unmatched. This CDR3 region has 14 residues. The germline gives CDR1 SGHVS, CDR2 FNYEAQ. This chain's CDR3 is CASSLRGSAYEQYF. Written as DNA, the CDR3 is TGTGCCAGCAGCTTACGCGGGAGCGCCTACGAGCAGTACTTC.

The genes are TRBV18 and TRBJ1-5; D not resolved. The CDR3 loop spans 13 amino acids. CDR1 is KGHSH, CDR2 LQKENI, per germline. Trimming took off 3 bases at V and 7 bases at J, with 10 bases between the two ends. Written as DNA, the CDR3 is TGTGCCAGCTCACCGGAGGATCAGCAGCCCCAGCATTTT. Amino acids: CASSPEDQQPQHF. Complete variable domain (other parts from reference TRBV18 and TRBJ1-5): NAGVMQNPRHLVRRRGQEARLRCSPMKGHSHVYWYRQLPEEGLKFMVYLQKENIIDESGMPKERFSAEFPKEGPSILRIQQVVRGDSAAYFCASSPEDQQPQHFGDGTRLSIL.

This clone has only one observation. The chain links TRBV3-1 (or the pseudogene TRBV3-2) to TRBJ2-7; perhaps TRBD1 as D (6 bases). V was shortened by 6 bases and J by 6 bases, with 12 bases between the two germline ends. Germline V lookup: CDR1 LGHDT, CDR2 YNNKEL (reference sequence). The CDR3 has 12 residues. In nucleotides, the CDR3 is TGTGCCAGCAGTCAACAGGGTGGCGAGCAGTACTTC. Protein: CASSQQGGEQYF.

The chain combines TRBV2 with TRBJ1-5, with D unclear. Germline V gene data show CDR1 as SNHLY and CDR2 as FYNNEI. CDR3 length equals 18 residues. V lost 3 bases to trimming and J lost 0 bases, with 18 bases between them. CDR3 nucleotides: TGTGCCAGCAGTGATGGGCGAAGCCTACAAGCTAGCAATCAGCCCCAGCATTTT. This encodes CASSDGRSLQASNQPQHF.

This sequence joins TRBV6-5 and TRBJ1-1, with unresolved D. Trimming removed 2 bases from V and 5 bases from J, with 12 bases in between. This CDR3 spans 14 amino acids. From germline, CDR1 is MNHEY and CDR2 SVGAGI. The CDR3: CASSYREGRTEAFF. The CDR3 DNA is TGTGCCAGCAGTTACCGGGAAGGTAGGACTGAAGCTTTCTTT.

This chain joins TRBV15 and TRBJ2-7; D is ambiguous. Germline lookup yields CDR1 LNHNV and CDR2 YYDKDF (reference sequence). Trimming took off 0 bases at V and 3 bases at J, with 6 bases between the two ends. CDR3 length: 13 amino acids. The chain's CDR3 is CATSRDPGYEQYF. DNA of the CDR3: TGTGCCACCAGCAGAGATCCGGGCTACGAGCAGTACTTC.

The gene calls are TRBV5-6 and TRBJ1-6; D is perhaps TRBD1 (5 bases). V gave up 0 bases and J gave up 10 bases, with 11 bases separating them. Per the germline V gene, CDR1 is SGHDT and CDR2 is YYEEEE. This CDR3 region has 14 residues. This CDR3 reads CASSLGGAGSPLHF. DNA for the CDR3: TGTGCCAGCAGCTTGGGGGGCGCTGGATCACCCCTCCACTTT.

The rearrangement uses TRBV6-6 and TRBJ2-7, with TRBD2 matching 10 bases. The germline CDR1 and CDR2 sequences are MNHNY and SVGAGI (reference sequence). The CDR3 consists of 16 residues. Trimming at V came to 4 bases and at J to 3 bases, leaving 9 bases not matched to a gene. In DNA form, the CDR3 reads TGTGCCAGCAGTTCCTACCTAGCGGGAGTCTACTACGAGCAGTACTTC. It yields the protein CASSSYLAGVYYEQYF.

The chain uses TRBV3-1 (or the pseudogene TRBV3-2) and TRBJ2-2; no firm D call. The CDR3 loop spans 14 amino acids. V lost 1 base, J lost 6 bases, and 9 bases lay in between. The V gene's germline CDR1 is LGHDT and CDR2 YNNKEL (reference sequence). CDR3 coding DNA: TGTGCCAGCAGCCAAGGAGGTGCGGCCGGGGAGCTGTTTTTT. Translated, it gives CASSQGGAAGELFF.

The V gene is TRBV9, the J gene TRBJ1-1, with D uncertain. CDR1 SGDLS and CDR2 YYNGEE come from the germline V gene. The V end was cut by 0 bases, the J end by 0 bases, with 6 bases between. The CDR3 consists of 14 residues. In DNA form, the CDR3 reads TGTGCCAGCAGCGTAGGGCGGTTGAACACTGAAGCTTTCTTT. It translates to CASSVGRLNTEAFF. Looking up the rest from reference TRBV9 and TRBJ1-1 gives the full variable domain: DSGVTQTPKHLITATGQRVTLRCSPRSGDLSVYWYQQSLDQGLQFLIQYYNGEERAKGNILERFSAQQFPDLHSELNLSSLELGDSALYFCASSVGRLNTEAFFGQGTRLTVV.

J is TRBJ2-7 and V is TRBV29-1; 10 nucleotides align to TRBD1. CDR1 and CDR2 (germline): SQVTM, ANQGSEA. The CDR3 loop spans 12 amino acids. Unmatched junction bases numbered 4, after V lost 7 bases and J lost 4 bases. The CDR3 is CSAGTGVYEQYF. In DNA form, the CDR3 reads TGCAGCGCCGGGACAGGGGTATACGAGCAGTACTTC.

A few counts support this clone. The V and J genes are TRBV4-2 and TRBJ2-1, with 7 bases that match TRBD2. V was clipped by 0 bases and J by 9 bases; unmatched bases: 11. The CDR3 runs to 16 residues. Germline V gene sequence: CDR1 LGHNA, CDR2 YNFKEQ. CDR3 nucleotides: TGTGCCAGCAGCCAAGATAAGGCTAGCGGACCTATTGAGCAGTTCTTC. Translating gives CASSQDKASGPIEQFF.

The chain employs TRBV7-2 and TRBJ2-7, with TRBD1 matching 9 bases. Germline CDR1 reads SGHTA; CDR2 reads FQGNSA. The CDR3 length is 14 residues. The junction had 5 bases not matched to a gene; V was cut back by 3 bases and J by 5 bases. In DNA form, the CDR3 reads TGTGCCAGCAGCTTGAACAGGGGGCACAACGAGCAGTACTTC. It yields the protein CASSLNRGHNEQYF.

This clone was detected once. The rearrangement links TRBV11-2 to TRBJ2-7; possible D gene TRBD2, 5 bases. Trimming left V 1 base short and J 5 bases short, with 9 bases between. This CDR3 has 13 residues. Germline lookup yields CDR1 SGHAT and CDR2 FQNNGV. CDR3 protein: CASSLGGINEQYF. CDR3 DNA sequence: TGTGCCAGCAGCTTAGGAGGGATCAACGAGCAGTACTTC.

The rearrangement joins TRBV2 to TRBJ1-1; a weak D match, TRBD1 (6 bases). The CDR3 has 13 residues. V was pared by 6 bases and J by 1 base, with 9 bases between. The V gene's germline CDR1 is SNHLY and CDR2 FYNNEI. This chain's CDR3 is CASRADRNTEAFF. The DNA of the CDR3 is TGTGCCAGCAGGGCGGACAGGAACACTGAAGCTTTCTTT. The full variable domain, rest sourced from reference TRBV2 and TRBJ1-1, is EPEVTQTPSHQVTQMGQEVILRCVPISNHLYFYWYRQILGQKVEFLVSFYNNEISEKSEIFDDQFSVERPDGSNFTLKIRSTKLEDSAMYFCASRADRNTEAFFGQGTRLTVV.

This clone was detected only once. This chain joins TRBV5-4 and TRBJ1-6; 7 positions agree with TRBD1. V shed 4 bases and J 0 bases; nucleotides not matched to a gene: 7. CDR1 and CDR2 from the germline V gene are SGHNT and YYREEE (reference sequence). The CDR3 consists of 17 residues. The CDR3 protein is CASSPKGQDSYNSPLHF. CDR3 sequence (DNA): TGTGCCAGCAGCCCGAAAGGACAGGACTCCTATAATTCACCCCTCCACTTT.

V is TRBV21-1 and J is TRBJ1-1. TRBV21-1 is a pseudogene segment. The CDR3 length is 14 residues. CDR3 protein: CASSKDAINTEAFF. Written as DNA, the CDR3 is TGTGCCAGCAGCAAAGACGCGATTAACACTGAAGCTTTCTTT.

The rearrangement uses TRBV5-1 and TRBJ2-2, with D possibly TRBD2 on 5 matching bases. Between the trimmed V and J ends, which lost 3 bases and 5 bases, there was a span of 14 bases. The germline CDR1 and CDR2 sequences are SGHRS and YFSETQ. The CDR3 covers 15 residues. DNA for the CDR3: TGCGCCAGCAGCTCCCTCGGGGAGAGGACCGGGGAGCTGTTTTTT. Residues: CASSSLGERTGELFF.

V is TRBV30 and J is TRBJ2-2, with no clear D. V lost 1 base to trimming and J lost 6 bases, with 15 bases between them. The CDR3 length is 15 residues. Germline CDR1 is GTSNPN and CDR2 is SVGIG (reference sequence). CDR3 residues: CAWSETYPPAGELFF. CDR3 DNA sequence: TGTGCCTGGAGTGAGACTTACCCCCCAGCCGGGGAGCTGTTTTTT. Based on the CDR3 plus reference TRBV30 and TRBJ2-2, the full variable domain is SQTIHQWPATLVQPVGSPLSLECTVEGTSNPNLYWYRQAAGRGLQLLFYSVGIGQISSEVPQNLSASRPQDRQFILSSKKLLLSDSGFYLCAWSETYPPAGELFFGEGSRLTVL.

The chain has TRBV1 and TRBJ2-7; the listed D gene, TRBD2, was not tested against the DNA. TRBV1 is designated a pseudogene. The CDR3 has 16 amino acids. CDR3 protein: CTSSQDPTAISYEQYF. CDR3 DNA sequence: TGCACCAGCAGCCAAGATCCCACCGCGATCTCCTACGAGCAGTACTTC.

The V call is TRBV30, the J call TRBJ2-1; 9 positions match TRBD2. Trimming removed 1 base from V and 4 bases from J; junction bases left unmatched: 5. Looked up from germline, CDR1 is GTSNPN and CDR2 is SVGIG (reference sequence). The CDR3 spans 15 residues. CDR3 sequence (DNA): TGTGCCTGGAGTGAGACTAGCGGACCTTACAATGAGCAGTTCTTC. Translation: CAWSETSGPYNEQFF.

The chain links TRBV6-5 to TRBJ1-1; 8 nucleotides line up with TRBD1. V lost 4 bases, J lost 5 bases, and 9 bases stayed unmatched. Per the germline V gene, CDR1 is MNHEY and CDR2 is SVGAGI. This CDR3 comprises 15 residues. In nucleotides, the CDR3 is TGTGCCAGCAGTTTGGCCCAGGGGGCGTGGACTGAAGCTTTCTTT. Residues: CASSLAQGAWTEAFF.

This clone was detected a few times. The gene calls are TRBV10-2 and TRBJ1-6; D might be TRBD1 (5 bases). Germline V gene sequence: CDR1 WSHSY, CDR2 SAAADI. Trimming removed 2 bases at V and 9 bases at J, with 11 bases between. The CDR3 is 14 residues long. This chain's CDR3 is CASSEGHPISPLHF. Written as DNA, the CDR3 is TGCGCCAGCAGTGAGGGACACCCGATTTCACCCCTCCACTTT.

The chain links TRBV7-7 to TRBJ2-7; possible D gene TRBD1, 5 bases. Germline V CDR1 and CDR2: SSHAT, FNYEAQ (reference sequence). The CDR3 has 13 amino acids. Trimming stripped 1 base from V and 3 bases from J, with 7 bases between. CDR3 amino acids: CASSLGGDYEQYF. CDR3 DNA sequence: TGTGCCAGCAGCTTAGGGGGCGACTACGAGCAGTACTTC.